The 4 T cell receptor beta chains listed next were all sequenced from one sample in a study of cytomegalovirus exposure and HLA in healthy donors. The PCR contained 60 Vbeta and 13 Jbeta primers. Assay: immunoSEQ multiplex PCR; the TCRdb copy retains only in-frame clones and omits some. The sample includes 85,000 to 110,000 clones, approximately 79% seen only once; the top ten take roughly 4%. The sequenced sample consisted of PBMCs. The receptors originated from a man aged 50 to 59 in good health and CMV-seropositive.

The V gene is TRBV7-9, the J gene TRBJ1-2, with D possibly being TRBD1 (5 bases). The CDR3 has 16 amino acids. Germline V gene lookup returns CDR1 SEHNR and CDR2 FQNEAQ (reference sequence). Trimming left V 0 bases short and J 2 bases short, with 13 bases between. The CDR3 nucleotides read TGTGCCAGCAGCTTAGCGAGCAGGGTTGGGAACTATGGCTACACCTTC. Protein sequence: CASSLASRVGNYGYTF.

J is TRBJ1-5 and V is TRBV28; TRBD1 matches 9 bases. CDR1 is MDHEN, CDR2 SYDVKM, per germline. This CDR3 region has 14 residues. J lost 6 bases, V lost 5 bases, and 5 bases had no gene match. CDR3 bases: TGTGCCAGCAGTGGGACAGGGCGAATTCAGCCCCAGCATTTT. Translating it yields CASSGTGRIQPQHF.

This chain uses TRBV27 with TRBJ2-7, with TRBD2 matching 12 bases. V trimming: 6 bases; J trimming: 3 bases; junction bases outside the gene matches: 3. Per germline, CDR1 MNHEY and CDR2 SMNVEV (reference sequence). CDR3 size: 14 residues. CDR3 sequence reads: CASRSTSGSYEQYF. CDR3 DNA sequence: TGTGCCAGCAGATCGACTAGCGGGAGCTACGAGCAGTACTTC.

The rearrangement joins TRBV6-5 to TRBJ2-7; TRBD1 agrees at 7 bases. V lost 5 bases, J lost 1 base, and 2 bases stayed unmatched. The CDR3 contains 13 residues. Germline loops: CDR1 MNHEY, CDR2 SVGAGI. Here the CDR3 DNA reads TGTGCCAGCAGTAGGGGACAGTCCTACGAGCAGTACTTC. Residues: CASSRGQSYEQYF.